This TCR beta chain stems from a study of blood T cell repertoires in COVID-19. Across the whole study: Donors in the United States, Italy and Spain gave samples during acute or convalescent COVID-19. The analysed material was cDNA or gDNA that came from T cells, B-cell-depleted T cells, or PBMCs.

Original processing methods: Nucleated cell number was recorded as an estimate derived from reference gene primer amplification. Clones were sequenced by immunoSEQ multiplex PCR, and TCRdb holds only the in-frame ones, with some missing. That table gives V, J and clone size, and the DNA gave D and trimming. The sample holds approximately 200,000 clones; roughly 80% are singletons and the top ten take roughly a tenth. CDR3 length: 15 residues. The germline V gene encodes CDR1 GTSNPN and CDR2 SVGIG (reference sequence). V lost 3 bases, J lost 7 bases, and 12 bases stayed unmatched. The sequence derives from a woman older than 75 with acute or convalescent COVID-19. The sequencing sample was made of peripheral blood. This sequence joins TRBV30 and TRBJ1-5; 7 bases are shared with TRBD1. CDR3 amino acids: CAWSEGRQGGQPQHF. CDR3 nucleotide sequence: TGTGCCTGGAGCGAGGGGCGCCAGGGGGGCCAGCCCCAGCATTTT.